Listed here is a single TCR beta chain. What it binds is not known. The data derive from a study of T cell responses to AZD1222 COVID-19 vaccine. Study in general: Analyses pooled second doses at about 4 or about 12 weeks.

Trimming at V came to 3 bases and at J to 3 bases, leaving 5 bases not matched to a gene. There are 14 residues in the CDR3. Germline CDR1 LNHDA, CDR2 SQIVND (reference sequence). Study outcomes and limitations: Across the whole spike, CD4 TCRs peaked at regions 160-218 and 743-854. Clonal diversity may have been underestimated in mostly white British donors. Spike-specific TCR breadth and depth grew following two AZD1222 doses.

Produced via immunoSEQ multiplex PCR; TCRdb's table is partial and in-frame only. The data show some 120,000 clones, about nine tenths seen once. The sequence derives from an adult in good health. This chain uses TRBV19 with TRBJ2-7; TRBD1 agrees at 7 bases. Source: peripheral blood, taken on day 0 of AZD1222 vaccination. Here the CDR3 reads CASSIWGQNYEQYF. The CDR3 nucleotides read TGTGCCAGTAGTATCTGGGGACAGAACTACGAGCAGTACTTC.